This TCR beta chain came from a study of blood T cells in healthy people across ages. Remarks on this clonotype: One junction end does not reproduce the germline sequence, and a read error may be involved.

Alongside a J-beta primer mix, a sample-barcoded 5' primer served in a second PCR lasting about 6 to 11 cycles. From the 5' RACE reads, TCRdb called clonotypes with MiXCR, one entry per CDR3 protein. The data contain approximately 830,000 distinct CDR3 sequences, 62% of them seen just once; the ten biggest clones take up roughly a quarter. The CDR3 extends over 14 amino acids. Germline assignment: CDR1 SGHRS and CDR2 YFSETQ. Sequences were obtained from blood. This rearrangement joins TRBV5-1 to TRBJ2-7; 7 bases align to TRBD1. The clonotype originates from a man aged 25-45 years in good health. The CDR3 here is CASSGGQSSYKQYF. The CDR3 nucleotides read TGCGCCAGCAGCGGGGGACAGTCCTCCTACAAGCAGTACTTC. The full variable domain, rest sourced from reference TRBV5-1 and TRBJ2-7, is KAGVTQTPRYLIKTRGQQVTLSCSPISGHRSVSWYQQTPGQGLQFLFEYFSETQRNKGNFPGRFSGRQFSNSRSEMNVSTLELGDSALYLCASSGGQSSYKQYFGPGTRLTVT.